This T cell receptor (beta chain) was obtained from a study of T cells in narcolepsy. Profiling relied on immunoSEQ multiplex PCR, and the TCRdb table lists in-frame clones only, not all of them. Seen here are about 32,000 clones, 87% observed once, and the top ten hold 0.83%. Trimming at V came to 7 bases and at J to 5 bases, leaving 8 bases not matched to a gene. CDR3 length: 14 residues. CDR1 is SNHLY, CDR2 FYNNEI, per germline. The chain is built from TRBV2 and TRBJ1-2, with 9 bases identical to TRBD1. Material for sequencing was CD45RA- memory CD4+ T cells from PBMCs. The origin of this receptor is a human donor with narcolepsy. The CDR3 is CASNSMTGGYGYTF. The CDR3 DNA reads TGTGCCAGCAACTCGATGACAGGGGGTTATGGCTACACCTTC. Variable domain in full (rest from reference TRBV2 and TRBJ1-2): EPEVTQTPSHQVTQMGQEVILRCVPISNHLYFYWYRQILGQKVEFLVSFYNNEISEKSEIFDDQFSVERPDGSNFTLKIRSTKLEDSAMYFCASNSMTGGYGYTFGSGTRLTVV.